The clone carrying this T cell receptor beta chain was found many times. This entry is derived from a study of metastatic and nonmetastatic thyroid tumors. Study as a whole: A comparison of repertoires was made across blood and tumor or nodule tissue from malignant and benign thyroid patients.

Before thyroid surgery, none of the patients had received any treatment. TCRdb recomputed clones from the PCR reads via MiXCR. This sample yields roughly 70,000 clones, of which roughly 18% are seen a single time; 9.5% to 15% belongs to the top ten. Germline V gene lookup returns CDR1 SGHTA and CDR2 FQGNSA. The germline V and J ends were trimmed by 5 bases and 9 bases, with 11 bases remaining between them. CDR3 size: 11 residues. The sample comprised blood. The TCR was taken from a female donor with papillary thyroid cancer or a benign thyroid nodule (not recorded which). Some clones in this sample may be carry-over from other donors' samples. This sequence joins TRBV7-2 and TRBJ2-7; a possible D gene is TRBD1 (5 bases). In nucleotides, the CDR3 is TGTGCCAGCAGCGGTAAGCAGGGGCAGTACTTC. Encoded protein: CASSGKQGQYF.